A selection of T cell receptor beta chains follows, all from one sample in a study of PD-1 blockade in classical Hodgkin lymphoma. Repertoires were generated with immunoSEQ multiplex PCR, while TCRdb's copy carries only in-frame clones and drops some. The sample has more than 95,000 clones, about nine tenths seen once; the top ten hold under 20%. Sequenced here: peripheral blood mononuclear cells (PBMCs), sampled before the fourth cycle of nivolumab. The receptors stem from a human donor with classical Hodgkin lymphoma. Both conserved end residues are part of each CDR3. A D gene is named only where the DNA matches it firmly. Clone sizes are given selectively: once, few, many, or a class where the clone is expanded.

j_call: TRBJ2-7
v_call: TRBV10-3
clone_size: -
d_call: -
cdr3_aa: CANSFGTSEEQYF
cdr3_nt: TGTGCCAACAGCTTCGGGACTTCCGAGGAGCAGTACTTC

j_call: TRBJ1-2
v_call: TRBV20-1
clone_size: few
d_call: -
cdr3_aa: CSARQQYGYTF
cdr3_nt: TGCAGTGCTAGACAGCAGTATGGCTACACCTTC

j_call: TRBJ2-7
v_call: TRBV29-1
clone_size: -
d_call: -
cdr3_aa: CSVEWRTPFSYEQYF
cdr3_nt: TGCAGCGTTGAATGGCGGACCCCCTTTTCCTACGAGCAGTACTTC

j_call: TRBJ2-1
v_call: TRBV7-9
clone_size: -
d_call: TRBD2
cdr3_aa: CASSLPPLRREDNEQFF
cdr3_nt: TGTGCCAGCAGCTTACCACCCCTTCGGCGGGAGGACAATGAGCAGTTCTTC

j_call: TRBJ2-7
v_call: TRBV7-9
clone_size: -
d_call: -
cdr3_aa: CASSQTTKPYEQYF
cdr3_nt: TGTGCCAGCAGCCAAACGACAAAACCCTACGAGCAGTACTTC

j_call: TRBJ2-3
v_call: TRBV28
clone_size: -
d_call: TRBD2
cdr3_aa: CASSLLAGGTDTQYF
cdr3_nt: TGTGCCAGCAGTTTACTAGCGGGTGGCACAGATACGCAGTATTTT

j_call: TRBJ2-2
v_call: TRBV7-2
clone_size: -
d_call: -
cdr3_aa: CASSTRVRNTGELFF
cdr3_nt: TGTGCCAGCAGCACCAGGGTCCGGAACACCGGGGAGCTGTTTTTT

j_call: TRBJ2-7
v_call: TRBV7-9
clone_size: -
d_call: -
cdr3_aa: CASSPPGGAGEQYF
cdr3_nt: TGTGCCAGCAGCCCTCCGGGGGGCGCGGGGGAGCAGTACTTC

j_call: TRBJ2-7
v_call: TRBV30
clone_size: -
d_call: -
cdr3_aa: CAWSLSDSYEQYF
cdr3_nt: TGTGCCTGGAGCCTGAGTGACTCCTACGAGCAGTACTTC

j_call: TRBJ2-1
v_call: TRBV7-2
clone_size: -
d_call: -
cdr3_aa: CASSLERGFNEQFF
cdr3_nt: TGTGCCAGCAGCTTAGAAAGGGGGTTTAATGAGCAGTTCTTC

j_call: TRBJ1-1
v_call: TRBV7-9
clone_size: -
d_call: TRBD1
cdr3_aa: CASDRGPLNTEAFF
cdr3_nt: TGTGCCAGCGATAGGGGGCCTCTGAACACTGAAGCTTTCTTT

j_call: TRBJ1-5
v_call: TRBV5-6
clone_size: -
d_call: TRBD1
cdr3_aa: CASSFWGGQGDQPQHF
cdr3_nt: TGTGCCAGCAGCTTTTGGGGGGGACAGGGTGATCAGCCCCAGCATTTT

j_call: TRBJ1-2
v_call: TRBV30
clone_size: -
d_call: -
cdr3_aa: CAWSVLGTGYTF
cdr3_nt: TGTGCCTGGAGTGTACTGGGCACTGGCTACACCTTC

j_call: TRBJ2-1
v_call: TRBV5-6
clone_size: -
d_call: TRBD2
cdr3_aa: CASSNLAGVVYNEQFF
cdr3_nt: TGTGCCAGCAGCAATTTAGCGGGAGTGGTATACAATGAGCAGTTCTTC

j_call: TRBJ2-6
v_call: TRBV7-9
clone_size: -
d_call: TRBD1
cdr3_aa: CASSQQGALANVLTF
cdr3_nt: TGTGCCAGCAGCCAACAGGGGGCGCTGGCCAACGTCCTGACTTTC

j_call: TRBJ2-5
v_call: TRBV7-6
clone_size: -
d_call: -
cdr3_aa: CASSLSSKTQYF
cdr3_nt: TGTGCCAGCAGCTTAAGTTCGAAGACCCAGTACTTC

j_call: TRBJ2-3
v_call: TRBV13
clone_size: hyperexpanded
d_call: -
cdr3_aa: CASSLASSWGSDTQYF
cdr3_nt: TGTGCCAGCAGCTTAGCTTCTAGTTGGGGGTCCGATACGCAGTATTTT

j_call: TRBJ2-3
v_call: TRBV4-1
clone_size: -
d_call: TRBD1
cdr3_aa: CASSQPVRLNRGRYLDTQYF
cdr3_nt: TGCGCCAGCAGCCAACCCGTTAGGCTGAACAGGGGGCGATACTTAGATACGCAGTATTTT

j_call: TRBJ2-3
v_call: TRBV5-8
clone_size: -
d_call: -
cdr3_aa: CASSDGGDTQYF
cdr3_nt: TGTGCCAGCAGCGACGGGGGAGATACGCAGTATTTT

j_call: TRBJ1-4
v_call: TRBV2
clone_size: -
d_call: -
cdr3_aa: CASSGGQNEKLFF
cdr3_nt: TGTGCCAGCTCTGGGGGCCAGAATGAAAAACTGTTTTTT

j_call: TRBJ1-5
v_call: TRBV7-2
clone_size: few
d_call: -
cdr3_aa: CASSSNPGAGQPQHF
cdr3_nt: TGTGCCAGCAGCTCAAACCCAGGGGCGGGACAGCCCCAGCATTTT

j_call: TRBJ2-7
v_call: TRBV2
clone_size: -
d_call: TRBD2
cdr3_aa: CASSEASPRDYLAYEQYF
cdr3_nt: TGTGCCAGCAGTGAAGCCTCTCCCCGGGACTACCTTGCCTACGAGCAGTACTTC

j_call: TRBJ1-3
v_call: TRBV10-2
clone_size: -
d_call: -
cdr3_aa: CASSESTAIYF
cdr3_nt: TGCGCCAGCAGTGAGAGTACCGCCATATATTTT

j_call: TRBJ2-3
v_call: TRBV5-1
clone_size: -
d_call: TRBD2
cdr3_aa: CASSIGLAGSTDTQYF
cdr3_nt: TGCGCCAGCAGCATCGGACTAGCAGGTAGCACAGATACGCAGTATTTT

j_call: TRBJ2-3
v_call: TRBV13
clone_size: -
d_call: -
cdr3_aa: CASSSPWGSADTQYF
cdr3_nt: TGTGCCAGCAGCTCGCCGTGGGGGAGTGCAGATACGCAGTATTTT

j_call: TRBJ2-1
v_call: TRBV19
clone_size: -
d_call: -
cdr3_aa: CASSIALLARNSYNEQFF
cdr3_nt: TGTGCCAGTAGTATAGCCCTTCTAGCTCGTAACTCCTACAATGAGCAGTTCTTC

j_call: TRBJ1-2
v_call: TRBV19
clone_size: -
d_call: TRBD1
cdr3_aa: CASSLGQGANYGYTF
cdr3_nt: TGTGCCAGTAGCCTCGGACAGGGGGCAAACTATGGCTACACCTTC

j_call: TRBJ1-1
v_call: TRBV30
clone_size: few
d_call: TRBD1
cdr3_aa: CAWSATGQTEAFF
cdr3_nt: TGTGCCTGGAGCGCGACAGGGCAAACTGAAGCTTTCTTT

j_call: TRBJ2-1
v_call: TRBV7-6
clone_size: -
d_call: -
cdr3_aa: CASSSTVNTNEQFF
cdr3_nt: TGTGCCAGCAGCTCTACGGTTAATACCAATGAGCAGTTCTTC

j_call: TRBJ2-1
v_call: TRBV14
clone_size: -
d_call: -
cdr3_aa: CASSQNGYNEQFF
cdr3_nt: TGTGCCAGCAGCCAAAACGGTTACAATGAGCAGTTCTTC

j_call: TRBJ2-5
v_call: TRBV27
clone_size: -
d_call: -
cdr3_aa: CASSLYPRIWETQYF
cdr3_nt: TGTGCCAGCAGTTTATATCCCAGAATATGGGAGACCCAGTACTTC

j_call: TRBJ2-6
v_call: TRBV13
clone_size: -
d_call: -
cdr3_aa: CASSFRGSGANVLTF
cdr3_nt: TGTGCCAGCAGCTTTAGGGGGTCTGGGGCCAACGTCCTGACTTTC

j_call: TRBJ2-1
v_call: TRBV7-2
clone_size: -
d_call: -
cdr3_aa: CASSRDKHNEQFF
cdr3_nt: TGTGCCAGCAGCCGGGACAAGCACAATGAGCAGTTCTTC